A selection of T cell receptor beta chains follows, all from one sample in a study of blood T cell repertoires in COVID-19. Clones were read by immunoSEQ multiplex PCR, and TCRdb kept only the in-frame ones, dropping some. The repertoire holds 88,000 or so clones, with 75% to 85% as singletons. The material sequenced was peripheral blood. The receptors come from a human donor in a cohort sampled during active COVID-19. The CDR3 runs from the conserved cysteine through the conserved F or W. D genes are given only for firm matches. Clone size is shown for a subset of rows, as once, few, many or a class of expanded clone.

V gene: TRBV14; clone size: NA; J gene: TRBJ1-1; D gene: TRBD1; CDR3 DNA: TGTGCCAGCAGCCGCCTTGGGACAGGGGGTGTTATGAACACTGAAGCTTTCTTT; CDR3 protein: CASSRLGTGGVMNTEAFF
V gene: TRBV7-8; clone size: NA; J gene: TRBJ1-5; D gene: TRBD1; CDR3 DNA: TGTGCCAGCAGCCCGGGACAGGGCCTCAATCAGCCCCAGCATTTT; CDR3 protein: CASSPGQGLNQPQHF
V gene: TRBV5-4; clone size: NA; J gene: TRBJ2-7; D gene: TRBD2; CDR3 DNA: TGTGCCAGCAGCTTGGATTCTAGCGGTAGCTACGAGCAGTACTTC; CDR3 protein: CASSLDSSGSYEQYF
V gene: TRBV28; clone size: NA; J gene: TRBJ2-7; D gene: TRBD1; CDR3 DNA: TGTGCCAGCAGCTCCGGACAGGGGGCCCACGAGCAGTACTTC; CDR3 protein: CASSSGQGAHEQYF
V gene: TRBV7-9; clone size: NA; J gene: TRBJ2-5; D gene: TRBD1; CDR3 DNA: TGTGCCAGCAGCCAGACCGGGACAGGGGGACAAGAGACCCAGTACTTC; CDR3 protein: CASSQTGTGGQETQYF
V gene: TRBV2; clone size: NA; J gene: TRBJ2-3; D gene: NA; CDR3 DNA: TGTGCCAGCAGTCAAATCCGGGACGGCATGGTTAGGGGGTATAGCACAGATACGCAGTATTTT; CDR3 protein: CASSQIRDGMVRGYSTDTQYF
V gene: TRBV5-1; clone size: NA; J gene: TRBJ2-1; D gene: TRBD2; CDR3 DNA: TGCGCCAGCAGCTTGTATGGCGGGAGAAATCTCAATGAGCAGTTCTTC; CDR3 protein: CASSLYGGRNLNEQFF
V gene: TRBV27; clone size: few; J gene: TRBJ1-6; D gene: TRBD1; CDR3 DNA: TGTGCCAGCAGTTTAGACGGACAGGGGGCTCGGAGTTCACCCCTCCACTTT; CDR3 protein: CASSLDGQGARSSPLHF
V gene: TRBV20-1; clone size: NA; J gene: TRBJ2-6; D gene: TRBD1; CDR3 DNA: TGCAGTGCTAGTAACAGGGGTGAGGCCAACGTCCTGACTTTC; CDR3 protein: CSASNRGEANVLTF
V gene: TRBV6-2/TRBV6-3; clone size: NA; J gene: TRBJ2-7; D gene: NA; CDR3 DNA: TGTGCCAGCAGTTACTCCAAGGGGTCCCTCTCCTACGAGCAGTACTTC; CDR3 protein: CASSYSKGSLSYEQYF
V gene: TRBV19; clone size: NA; J gene: TRBJ1-4; D gene: NA; CDR3 DNA: TGTGCCAGTAGTGTCCAGGGTCGGAATGAAAAACTGTTTTTT; CDR3 protein: CASSVQGRNEKLFF
V gene: TRBV5-1; clone size: NA; J gene: TRBJ2-7; D gene: NA; CDR3 DNA: TGCGCCAGCAGCTTGACCCAACGCGGCACTGTCTCCTACGAGCAGTACTTC; CDR3 protein: CASSLTQRGTVSYEQYF
V gene: TRBV5-1; clone size: NA; J gene: TRBJ1-3; D gene: NA; CDR3 DNA: TGCGCCAGCAGCTTGCAGGCTGACTCTGGAAACACCATATATTTT; CDR3 protein: CASSLQADSGNTIYF
V gene: TRBV9; clone size: NA; J gene: TRBJ2-7; D gene: TRBD1; CDR3 DNA: TGTGCCAGCAGCGTAGGGACAGGGGCGTCCTACGAGCAGTACTTC; CDR3 protein: CASSVGTGASYEQYF
V gene: TRBV5-5; clone size: NA; J gene: TRBJ2-5; D gene: TRBD1; CDR3 DNA: TGTGCCAGCAGCTTAGACAGGGGGGAGACCCAGTACTTC; CDR3 protein: CASSLDRGETQYF
V gene: TRBV6-5; clone size: once; J gene: TRBJ2-7; D gene: TRBD2; CDR3 DNA: TGTGCCAGCAGTTACGGACTAGCGGGGGGCGTCTACGAGCAGTACTTC; CDR3 protein: CASSYGLAGGVYEQYF
V gene: TRBV13; clone size: NA; J gene: TRBJ2-1; D gene: NA; CDR3 DNA: TGTGCCAGCAGCTTAGCCGTCGGGTCGGGAGTAAACAATGAGCAGTTCTTC; CDR3 protein: CASSLAVGSGVNNEQFF
V gene: TRBV2; clone size: NA; J gene: TRBJ1-2; D gene: TRBD1; CDR3 DNA: TGTGCCAGCAGTGAGCTCAGGGGGTGCGGTGGCTACACCTTC; CDR3 protein: CASSELRGCGGYTF
V gene: TRBV4-2; clone size: NA; J gene: TRBJ2-5; D gene: TRBD2; CDR3 DNA: TGTGCCAGCAGCCAAGGGTGGGAGGGGCAAGAGACCCAGTACTTC; CDR3 protein: CASSQGWEGQETQYF
V gene: TRBV20-1; clone size: NA; J gene: TRBJ2-7; D gene: TRBD1; CDR3 DNA: TGCAGTGCTAGTGGGGACAGGGTGTACGAGCAGTACTTC; CDR3 protein: CSASGDRVYEQYF
V gene: TRBV27; clone size: once; J gene: TRBJ2-3; D gene: TRBD2; CDR3 DNA: TGTGCCAGCAGTTTATCATTCGGGACTAGCAGACTCTGGGGAATACAGGATACGCAGTATTTT; CDR3 protein: CASSLSFGTSRLWGIQDTQYF
V gene: TRBV7-2; clone size: NA; J gene: TRBJ2-3; D gene: NA; CDR3 DNA: TGTGCCAGCAGCTTAACAGGGAGGGACACAGATACGCAGTATTTT; CDR3 protein: CASSLTGRDTDTQYF
V gene: TRBV18; clone size: few; J gene: TRBJ1-1; D gene: TRBD1; CDR3 DNA: TGTGCCAGCTCACCAAGGACAGGGAGAAACACTGAAGCTTTCTTT; CDR3 protein: CASSPRTGRNTEAFF
V gene: TRBV16; clone size: NA; J gene: TRBJ2-5; D gene: NA; CDR3 DNA: TGTGCCAGCAGCCCGACAGCATTGGAGACCCAGTACTTC; CDR3 protein: CASSPTALETQYF
V gene: TRBV7-2; clone size: NA; J gene: TRBJ2-1; D gene: NA; CDR3 DNA: TGTGCCAGCAGCTTAGGACAGAACAATGAGCAGTTCTTC; CDR3 protein: CASSLGQNNEQFF
V gene: TRBV9; clone size: NA; J gene: TRBJ2-5; D gene: NA; CDR3 DNA: TGTGCCAGCAGCGTAGTGGACGGGAGCCGGGGAGAGACCCAGTACTTC; CDR3 protein: CASSVVDGSRGETQYF
V gene: TRBV6-5; clone size: once; J gene: TRBJ2-3; D gene: TRBD1; CDR3 DNA: TGTGCCAGCAGAGACAGGGGGCGGGATACGCAGTATTTT; CDR3 protein: CASRDRGRDTQYF
V gene: TRBV21-1; clone size: NA; J gene: TRBJ2-1; D gene: NA; CDR3 DNA: TGTGCCAGCAGCAAAAAAGGGCAGGGGACGGACGTGGTCAACAATGAGCAGTTCTTC; CDR3 protein: CASSKKGQGTDVVNNEQFF
V gene: TRBV19; clone size: few; J gene: TRBJ2-7; D gene: NA; CDR3 DNA: TGTGCCAGTAGTCCCAGCGGGCTAGTAACCTACGAGCAGTACTTC; CDR3 protein: CASSPSGLVTYEQYF
V gene: TRBV7-3; clone size: once; J gene: TRBJ2-2; D gene: NA; CDR3 DNA: TGTGCCAGCGGCAATAGCGGAAACACCGGGGAGCTGTTTTTT; CDR3 protein: CASGNSGNTGELFF
V gene: TRBV5-1; clone size: NA; J gene: TRBJ1-1; D gene: NA; CDR3 DNA: TGCGCCAGCAGCATTGACTCAGGGGAATTAGCTTTCTTT; CDR3 protein: CASSIDSGELAFF
V gene: TRBV30; clone size: NA; J gene: TRBJ1-2; D gene: TRBD1; CDR3 DNA: TGTGCCTGGAGTGTACTCTCAGGGGGCGCAGGCTACACCTTC; CDR3 protein: CAWSVLSGGAGYTF
V gene: TRBV5-1; clone size: NA; J gene: TRBJ1-2; D gene: TRBD1; CDR3 DNA: TGCGCCAGCAGCTTGGACGATTGGGACAGGGGAGGTGATGGCTACACCTTC; CDR3 protein: CASSLDDWDRGGDGYTF
V gene: TRBV5-1; clone size: NA; J gene: TRBJ2-2; D gene: TRBD1; CDR3 DNA: TGCGCCAGCAGCCCACCCGGGACAGGGGGCGCCGGGGAGCTGTTTTTT; CDR3 protein: CASSPPGTGGAGELFF